The source of this T cell receptor (beta chain) is a study of T cells in Graves' hyperthyroidism and ophthalmopathy. The source material, RNA transcripts, was used to amplify TCR beta CDR3 regions. A set of HTBI primers served as the primers for a first-round RT-PCR of the TCR CDR3. Using its own MiXCR run on the multiplex PCR reads, TCRdb lists one record per CDR3 protein. The sample carries more than 350,000 distinct CDR3 sequences, about 18% recorded once. This clonotype turned up a few times. CDR3 length: 16 residues. V dropped 5 bases and J dropped 5 bases, with 18 bases sitting between them. This chain connects TRBV12-3 or TRBV12-4 to TRBJ2-2, with unresolved D. The source material was blood. The clonotype comes from a woman aged 25 to 45 with Graves' hyperthyroidism that later progressed to Graves' ophthalmopathy. CDR3 amino acids: CASSVTPGGWTGELFF. DNA of the CDR3: TGTGCCAGCAGTGTCACCCCAGGTGGATGGACCGGGGAGCTGTTTTTT.